Below, one T cell receptor (beta chain) is given with its context. What it binds is unknown. The data derive from a study of cytomegalovirus exposure and HLA in healthy donors. Germline CDR1 KGHSH, CDR2 LQKENI. Trimming took 3 bases from V and 4 from J; bases not matched to a gene: 3. The CDR3 is 16 amino acids. PCR involved 60 Vbeta and 13 Jbeta primers. Data came from immunoSEQ multiplex PCR; TCRdb stores just in-frame clones and leaves some out. The sample table includes 30,000 to 35,000 clones. Overall study results and limits: Later analysis placed DRB1 highest and HLA-C lowest in TCR association rates, which differed by HLA locus.

The sequence was collected from a woman aged 40 to 55 in good health and CMV-seropositive. What was sequenced was PBMCs. The chain employs TRBV18 and TRBJ2-3; TRBD2 aligns across 14 bases. The CDR3: CASSPTSGGASDTQYF. In DNA form, the CDR3 reads TGTGCCAGCTCACCGACTAGCGGGGGGGCCTCAGATACGCAGTATTTT.